Following are 27 T cell receptor beta chains from one sample sequenced in a study of molecular identifiers for immune sequencing clone quantification. TCRdb re-analysed the PCR reads in MiXCR, keeping a single row per CDR3 protein. The data show a few hundred thousand distinct CDR3 sequences, about 23% seen once. The specimen was naive CD8+ T cells from blood, with Jurkat cell RNA spiked in. The subset denotes: FACS-sorted CD8+CD4-CCR7+CD45RA+ naive T cells. These receptors were collected from a human donor in good health. Some libraries in this study had Jurkat cell RNA spiked in.

This clonotype turned up a few times. The chain links TRBV13 to TRBJ2-6; D is possibly TRBD1 (5 bases). Per the germline V gene, CDR1 is PRHDT and CDR2 is FYEKMQ (reference sequence). Trimming cost V 8 bases and J 0 bases, with 11 bases left between them. The CDR3 covers 15 residues. CDR3 loop: CASYQGSSGANVLTF. CDR3 nucleotides: TGTGCCAGCTATCAGGGCTCCTCTGGGGCCAACGTCCTGACTTTC.

In its sample, this clonotype was seen once. A read error may be the cause here, since a much bigger clone is one base away. This chain links TRBV6-1 with TRBJ1-5; no reliable D call. Trimming left V 1 base short and J 4 bases short, with 11 bases between. The CDR3 extends over 15 amino acids. Germline V gives CDR1 MNHNS, CDR2 SASEGT. The DNA for the CDR3 is TGTGCCAGCAGTGAAGACGGGATTTTGAATCAGCCCCAGCATTTT. Encoded protein: CASSEDGILNQPQHF.

The chain recombines TRBV5-1 with TRBJ2-3; 9 bases are shared with TRBD1. The CDR3 has 18 amino acids. The V gene end was trimmed by 3 bases and the J gene end by 2 bases; junction bases not matched to a gene: 13. Germline values: CDR1 SGHRS, CDR2 YFSETQ. The CDR3 is CASSSSETGGITTDTQYF. In DNA form, the CDR3 reads TGCGCCAGCAGCTCTAGTGAGACAGGGGGAATAACCACAGATACGCAGTATTTT.

This clonotype was detected a few times. The chain has TRBV6-5 and TRBJ2-3, with 8 bases matching TRBD2. The CDR3 has 14 amino acids. Germline V gives CDR1 MNHEY, CDR2 SVGAGI. V was pared by 10 bases and J by 0 bases, with 6 bases of the junction left unmatched. The CDR3 DNA sequence: TGTGCCACCAACGGGGGGGGCAGCACAGATACGCAGTATTTT. It is translated as CATNGGGSTDTQYF.

The sample holds many counts of this clonotype. The chain is built from TRBV7-8 and TRBJ2-3, with a weak D call TRBD1 (6 bases). V lost 1 base and J 3 bases, leaving 11 bases between the germline ends. CDR3 size: 15 residues. Looked up from germline, CDR1 is SGHVS and CDR2 is FQNEAQ. The CDR3 DNA sequence: TGTGCCAGCAGCTTAGTAGGGGGTTGGACAGATACGCAGTATTTT. It yields the protein CASSLVGGWTDTQYF.

The genes are TRBV19 and TRBJ2-5, with 9 bases aligning to TRBD1. Germline V gene sequence: CDR1 LNHDA, CDR2 SQIVND (reference sequence). The CDR3 covers 14 residues. V lost 8 bases, J lost 4 bases, and 8 bases stayed unmatched. The CDR3, as DNA: TGTGCCAGTTCCTACCCGGGACAGGGAGAGACCCAGTACTTC. It translates to CASSYPGQGETQYF.

This clonotype showed up many times. The rearrangement uses TRBV6-5 and TRBJ2-3; 8 bases align to TRBD1. Germline V gene lookup returns CDR1 MNHEY and CDR2 SVGAGI. V was pared by 2 bases and J by 1 base, with 2 bases of the junction left unmatched. This CDR3 comprises 15 residues. The CDR3 here is CASSYGGQGTDTQYF. The CDR3 DNA follows: TGTGCCAGCAGTTACGGGGGACAGGGCACAGATACGCAGTATTTT.

This clonotype was observed at least ten times. This chain joins TRBV7-9 and TRBJ1-1; no firm D call. There are 13 residues in the CDR3. Germline CDR1 is SEHNR and CDR2 is FQNEAQ (reference sequence). The V end was cut by 0 bases, the J end by 7 bases, with 9 bases between. The CDR3 nucleotides read TGTGCCAGCAGCTTAGCAGGGTACGATGAAGCTTTCTTT. This codes for CASSLAGYDEAFF.

This clonotype was recorded at least ten times. The chain employs TRBV29-1 and TRBJ2-5, with D perhaps matching TRBD1 (5 bases). Germline lookup yields CDR1 SQVTM and CDR2 ANQGSEA. CDR3 length equals 12 residues. Trimming took 7 bases from V and 4 from J, leaving 13 bases between them. CDR3 region: CSAEWGGETQYF. CDR3 sequence (DNA): TGCAGCGCCGAGTGGGGCGGAGAGACCCAGTACTTC.

The genes are TRBV12-3 or TRBV12-4 and TRBJ2-2; 9 bases map to TRBD1. V lost 5 bases, J lost 7 bases, and 8 bases stayed unmatched. The CDR3 sequence is 15 residues long. The DNA for the CDR3 is TGTGCCAGCAGTCAAAACAGGGGGCGAGGCGGGGAGCTGTTTTTT. It is translated as CASSQNRGRGGELFF.

This clonotype was counted at least ten times. The V call is TRBV15, the J call TRBJ1-2; D is ambiguous. Germline CDR1 is LNHNV and CDR2 is YYDKDF (reference sequence). The CDR3 spans 12 residues. Trimming removed 7 bases at V and 10 bases at J, with 16 bases between. CDR3 bases: TGTGCCACCACCCTACGAGAGGCATCCTACACCTTC. Residues: CATTLREASYTF.

The chain combines TRBV27 with TRBJ2-2, with a tentative D call TRBD1 (6 bases). CDR1 MNHEY and CDR2 SMNVEV come from the germline V gene (reference sequence). V was cut by 2 bases and J by 2 bases, with 15 bases left in between. The CDR3 is 17 residues long. CDR3 DNA sequence: TGTGCCAGCAGTTTAGGGCCACAGGGCACCAACACCGGGGAGCTGTTTTTT. It encodes CASSLGPQGTNTGELFF.

This clonotype appeared many times. The chain carries TRBV7-9 and TRBJ1-5; 9 nucleotides align to TRBD1. Germline V gene data show CDR1 as SEHNR and CDR2 as FQNEAQ (reference sequence). The junction had 9 bases not matched to a gene; V was cut back by 3 bases and J by 3 bases. CDR3 length: 17 amino acids. As DNA, the CDR3 is TGTGCCAGCAGCTTTTCTCTCCGGGACAGGGTCAATCAGCCCCAGCATTTT. Residues: CASSFSLRDRVNQPQHF.

This clonotype was seen at least ten times. V is TRBV7-9 and J is TRBJ1-1, with D unresolved. Looked up from germline, CDR1 is SEHNR and CDR2 is FQNEAQ (reference sequence). Trimming took off 5 bases at V and 1 base at J, with 14 bases between the two ends. The CDR3 spans 15 residues. For the CDR3, the DNA is TGTGCCAGCAGCACCCCCGACCGTAAGAACACTGAAGCTTTCTTT. This sequence encodes CASSTPDRKNTEAFF.

There are a few counts of this clonotype. V gene TRBV3-1 combines with J gene TRBJ2-5; D is possibly TRBD1 (6 bases). This CDR3 is 18 amino acids long. Deletions cut 3 bases from V and 2 bases from J, with 22 bases between. Germline V gene lookup returns CDR1 LGHDT and CDR2 YNNKEL (reference sequence). CDR3 region: CASSHTHRVWELQETQYF. The CDR3 DNA follows: TGTGCCAGCAGCCATACACACAGGGTATGGGAATTACAAGAGACCCAGTACTTC.

This clonotype was observed a few times. The gene calls are TRBV19 and TRBJ1-3; TRBD1 is a possible D gene (5 bases). V was clipped by 6 bases and J by 1 base, with 13 bases between them. Germline V gives CDR1 LNHDA, CDR2 SQIVND (reference sequence). The CDR3 has 15 amino acids. The CDR3 spells CASRMTDLSGNTIYF. In DNA form, the CDR3 reads TGTGCCAGTAGAATGACAGACCTGTCTGGAAACACCATATATTTT.

The chain carries TRBV27 and TRBJ1-1, with D uncertain. V dropped 4 bases and J dropped 1 base, with 10 bases sitting between them. The CDR3 contains 14 residues. Looked up from germline, CDR1 is MNHEY and CDR2 is SMNVEV (reference sequence). CDR3 loop: CASSSLTGNTEAFF. Written as DNA, the CDR3 is TGTGCCAGCAGTTCATTAACCGGGAACACTGAAGCTTTCTTT.

J is TRBJ2-7 and V is TRBV20-1, with D possibly being TRBD2 (5 bases). This CDR3 region has 17 residues. Trimming took 5 bases from V and 3 from J, leaving 26 bases between them. The germline gives CDR1 DFQATT, CDR2 SNEGSKA (reference sequence). CDR3 sequence: CSALGPEGVSLSYEQYF. DNA for the CDR3: TGCAGTGCTCTCGGCCCCGAGGGAGTGTCTCTGAGCTACGAGCAGTACTTC.

This clonotype showed up just a few times. V usage is TRBV4-2 and J usage is TRBJ2-7; 11 bases map to TRBD1. The CDR3 sequence is 15 residues long. With 3 bases clipped from V and 2 bases from J, the junction kept 3 bases outside the gene matches. Germline V gives CDR1 LGHNA, CDR2 YNFKEQ. In nucleotides, the CDR3 is TGTGCCAGCAGCCACCGGGACAGGGGGACCTACGAGCAGTACTTC. It yields the protein CASSHRDRGTYEQYF.

Concerning this clonotype: This could be a read error, since a much larger clone is one nucleotide away. The chain employs TRBV28 and TRBJ1-1, with 7 bases matching TRBD1. V was pared by 1 base and J by 0 bases, with 11 bases of the junction left unmatched. There are 18 residues in the CDR3. Germline CDR1 and CDR2: MDHEN and SYDVKM. The CDR3 loop reads CASSLSQGGGAVNTEAFF. The CDR3 DNA follows: TGTGCCAGCAGTTTATCGCAGGGGGGGGGGGCGGTGAACACTGAAGCTTTCTTT.

This clonotype was seen more than once but under ten times. The CDR3 DNA reads as TGCAGTGCTAGAGAAAGCGGGGGGGTGATTGAGACCCAGTACTTC. This encodes CSARESGGVIETQYF. The V gene is TRBV20-1, the J gene TRBJ2-5, with 10 bases aligning to TRBD2. J lost 5 bases, V lost 0 bases, and 6 bases had no gene match. Germline CDR1 and CDR2: DFQATT and SNEGSKA (reference sequence). This CDR3 comprises 15 residues.

This clonotype was recorded once. J is TRBJ2-4 and V is TRBV20-1; 8 bases agree with TRBD2. The germline V gene has CDR1 DFQATT and CDR2 SNEGSKA (reference sequence). CDR3 size: 14 residues. V gave up 1 base and J gave up 6 bases; unmatched junction bases: 5. This chain's CDR3 is CSARGGLVINIQYF. CDR3 nucleotides: TGCAGTGCTAGAGGGGGACTAGTTATAAACATTCAGTACTTC.

This clonotype was detected a few times. The chain links TRBV19 to TRBJ1-1; D might be TRBD1 (6 bases). V lost 4 bases, J lost 4 bases, and 13 bases lay in between. CDR3 size: 14 residues. Germline V lookup: CDR1 LNHDA, CDR2 SQIVND (reference sequence). The CDR3 here is CASSTKSRGTEAFF. The CDR3 DNA reads as TGTGCCAGTAGTACCAAAAGCAGGGGCACTGAAGCTTTCTTT.

DNA for the CDR3: TGTGCCAGCAGTGGGGGCCAGGGGAACACTGAAGCTTTCTTT. Its protein product is CASSGGQGNTEAFF. The V gene is TRBV2, the J gene TRBJ1-1, with D possibly matching TRBD1 (5 bases). The CDR3 is made up of 14 amino acids. V lost 4 bases to trimming and J lost 1 base, with 10 bases between them. The germline V gene has CDR1 SNHLY and CDR2 FYNNEI.

As for this clonotype: One junction end disagrees with the germline gene, perhaps due to a read error. J is TRBJ2-3 and V is TRBV7-9; tentatively, D is TRBD1 (8 bases). This CDR3 spans 16 amino acids. Germline lookup yields CDR1 SEHNR and CDR2 FQNEAQ (reference sequence). The CDR3 DNA follows: TGTGCCGGCAGCCCGAATCTACAGGGGGGGCCAGATACGCAGTATTTT. As protein: CAGSPNLQGGPDTQYF.

This clonotype was seen ten or more times. V and J are TRBV28 and TRBJ2-3, with 8 positions matching TRBD2. The CDR3 has 15 residues. V shed 5 bases and J 6 bases; nucleotides not matched to a gene: 10. Germline CDR1 and CDR2: MDHEN and SYDVKM. The CDR3 coding sequence is TGTGCCAGCAGTCCCTCCGGACTAGCCGGTGATACGCAGTATTTT. This sequence encodes CASSPSGLAGDTQYF.

The chain links TRBV30 to TRBJ2-1; D is undetermined. V was trimmed by 5 bases and J by 8 bases, leaving 13 bases between them. Looked up from germline, CDR1 is GTSNPN and CDR2 is SVGIG (reference sequence). CDR3 length: 12 amino acids. CDR3 in amino acids: CAWALIGDEQFF. In nucleotides, the CDR3 is TGTGCCTGGGCACTTATTGGGGATGAGCAGTTCTTC. The full variable domain, rest sourced from reference TRBV30 and TRBJ2-1, is SQTIHQWPATLVQPVGSPLSLECTVEGTSNPNLYWYRQAAGRGLQLLFYSVGIGQISSEVPQNLSASRPQDRQFILSSKKLLLSDSGFYLCAWALIGDEQFFGPGTRLTVL.